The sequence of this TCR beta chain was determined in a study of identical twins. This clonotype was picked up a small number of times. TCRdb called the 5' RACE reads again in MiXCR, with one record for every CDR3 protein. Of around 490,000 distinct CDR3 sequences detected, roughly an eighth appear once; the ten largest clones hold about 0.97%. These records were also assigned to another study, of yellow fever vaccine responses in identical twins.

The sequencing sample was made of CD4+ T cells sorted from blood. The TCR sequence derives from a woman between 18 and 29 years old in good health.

The CDR3 sequence is CSVAVGTGATNEKLFF. The CDR3 DNA is TGCAGCGTCGCCGTTGGGACAGGAGCAACTAATGAAAAACTGTTTTTT. The rearrangement uses TRBV29-1 and TRBJ1-4; 8 bases fit TRBD1. The CDR3 has 16 residues. CDR1 and CDR2 from the germline V gene are SQVTM and ANQGSEA. With V trimmed by 6 bases and J by 0 bases, 9 bases remained unmatched.